The source of this T cell receptor (beta chain) is a study of blood T cell repertoires in COVID-19 (TCRdb year 2020). With regard to the full study: Samples covering the acute and convalescent phases of COVID-19 were provided by collaborators in the United States, Italy and Spain. Subjects who had been exposed to COVID-19, were actively infected with it, or had recovered from it provided the deeply sampled blood TCRbeta repertoires that made up the dataset. The material from the prospective study consisted of cDNA or gDNA derived from T cells, B-cell-depleted T cells, or PBMCs. The samples were drawn from two sources: the first 160 participants of the ongoing ImmuneRACE study, and 950 to 1,500 subjects contributed by 6 global collaborators. The repertoires were released in a freely available public database intended as a resource for research on the immune response to SARS-CoV-2. HLA class I and class II types, where available, came from metadata supplied by the sample provider rather than from assay-based typing. A de-identified subject ID, COVID-19 status, age in years and sex were almost always included in the sample metadata. The study at large found these results: The amount of clinical and demographic metadata varied by source and participant and was provided uncurated.

Per the germline V gene, ENHRY is the CDR1 and SYGVKD is the CDR2. The CDR3 holds 14 amino acids from the cysteine to the phenylalanine. Kept here is only the CDR3 DNA, which spans 42 bases and is read in frame from base 1. The junction shows trimming of 3 bases on V and 4 bases on J, and the gene matches do not reach 5 bases of it. In Seattle, one collaborating source enrolled patients while the infection was active and tracked those patients longitudinally over the course of disease. Each collaborating institution followed its own protocols to collect whole blood in K2EDTA tubes. Collaborator samples were shipped for TCRbeta analysis as frozen whole blood, isolated PBMCs, or DNA extracted from either sample type. TCRbeta CDR3 regions were amplified from genomic DNA using the immunoSEQ Assay, a bias-controlled multiplex PCR. As for how the authors treated the data: The number of nucleated cells in each sample was estimated by amplification of reference gene primers within the assay. Sequence reads were collapsed and filtered to measure the absolute abundance of every unique TCRbeta CDR3 rearrangement. For each sample, productive Simpson clonality was calculated as the square root of Simpson's diversity index across productive rearrangements. TCRdb obtained this table from immuneACCESS and retained in-frame rearrangements with V and J assigned. These tables miss some clones; where compared with another copy, unresolved V genes account for less than half of the shortfall, and the remainder is unexplained. D and trimming come from the DNA, and the V and J calls and clone size come from that table. Present in this sample are some 160,000 clones, around four fifths of which were seen just once. The ten largest clones take up approximately 7.6% of the sample.

Comments on this clone: Its antigen is still unknown. Base qualities are not recorded, but no much larger clone differs from it by a single base.

The chain couples TRBV10-3 to TRBJ1-1; TRBD1 matches 7 bases in the middle. The specimen sequenced was peripheral blood. This TCR was sampled from a woman older than 75 with COVID-19, enrolled during active disease. The CDR3 region reads CAISEPKGATEAFF. The nucleotide sequence is TGTGCCATCAGTGAACCAAAGGGGGCCACTGAAGCTTTCTTT.